This T cell receptor beta chain was observed in a study of T cell responses to AZD1222 COVID-19 vaccine (dated by TCRdb to the early 2020s). Some background on the complete study: AZD1222 recipients given second doses at about 4 weeks or at about 12 weeks were pooled, since spike-specific TCR depth and breadth were not found to differ between the two schedules. TCR sequencing covered 230 to 250 trial participants: 200 to 210 given two doses of AZD1222 and 26 given two doses of MenACWY control vaccine. Enrollment into the trials was organized by age into subgroups of 18-55, 56-69 and 70-plus years, and those subgroups contained roughly 140, 27 and 60 TCR-sequenced participants, respectively.

The time point label for this specimen denotes: baseline before first vaccination. Vaccinee samples came from UK trials COV001 and COV002, including a single-blind randomized controlled phase 2/3 trial of AZD1222 (ChAdOx1 nCoV-19) in healthy adults. For TCRbeta chain sequencing, PBMC samples from trial participants were taken at day 0 and at day 28 after the second dose. Study-level results and caveats: Vaccine-associated CD4 TCRs spanned the whole spike protein, with dominant responses in regions 160-218 and 743-854. Epitopes outside the regions mutated in the B.1.351 and B.1.1.7 variants were reportedly recognized by nearly half of the unique spike-specific TCRs. Conclusions about previously exposed vaccinees were limited because only six AZD1222 recipients were SARS-CoV-2 seropositive at baseline. Because no day 14 peak-response samples were available, repertoires were characterized only after the peak T cell response. In the small 56-69-year group, the increase in depth fell short of significance, most likely because of low power. After two AZD1222 doses, spike-specific TCR breadth and depth were significantly higher than at day 0 and than in MenACWY recipients. Participants were mostly white British and included more females than males, and it was suggested by the authors that clonal diversity may have been underestimated.

The CDR3 regions of human TCRbeta chains were analyzed by immunosequencing. On the authors' methods: Repertoire TCRs were checked for matches against a reference library of SARS-CoV-2-specific TCRs that had been generated using the MIRA antigen-specificity platform. Breadth was defined as the fraction of unique TCRs that were SARS-CoV-2-associated. Depth was defined as the fraction of total T cells that were SARS-CoV-2-associated. Using the MIRA data, each spike-specific TCR was mapped to the spike region that the TCR reacts to and placed in a CD4 or CD8 class. Log10-transformed breadth and depth values were compared by one-way ANOVA with Sidak's multiple comparisons tests. In its TCRdb copy, this immuneACCESS table keeps in-frame sequences only and misses some clones. Where compared with another copy, unresolved V genes explain less than half of these, and the others have no known cause. V, J and clone size derive from that table, while D and trimming were established from the DNA sequence. This sample holds 200,000 or so clones; roughly 93% were observed only once. Jointly, the top ten make up roughly 0.99% of the sample.

Of note for this clone: The antigen this receptor binds is unknown. Base quality data are lacking; no much larger clone is found one base away.

Based on the germline V gene, the CDR1 and CDR2 sequences are SGHVS and FNYEAQ. V is pared back by 4 bases and J by 8 bases, with 20 bases lying between the germline termini. CDR3 length: 16 amino acids, cysteine to phenylalanine. The sequence is cut down to CDR3 DNA, 48 bases in frame from base 1. This receptor chain uses TRBV7-6 and TRBJ1-4; no confident D gene assignment can be made. This specimen was peripheral blood, taken on day 0 of AZD1222 vaccination. The clonotype originates from an adult in good health. The nucleotides read TGTGCCAGCAGCTCAAACGAGGGAGTTAGCGGCGAAAAACTGTTTTTT. Translated, it reads CASSSNEGVSGEKLFF.